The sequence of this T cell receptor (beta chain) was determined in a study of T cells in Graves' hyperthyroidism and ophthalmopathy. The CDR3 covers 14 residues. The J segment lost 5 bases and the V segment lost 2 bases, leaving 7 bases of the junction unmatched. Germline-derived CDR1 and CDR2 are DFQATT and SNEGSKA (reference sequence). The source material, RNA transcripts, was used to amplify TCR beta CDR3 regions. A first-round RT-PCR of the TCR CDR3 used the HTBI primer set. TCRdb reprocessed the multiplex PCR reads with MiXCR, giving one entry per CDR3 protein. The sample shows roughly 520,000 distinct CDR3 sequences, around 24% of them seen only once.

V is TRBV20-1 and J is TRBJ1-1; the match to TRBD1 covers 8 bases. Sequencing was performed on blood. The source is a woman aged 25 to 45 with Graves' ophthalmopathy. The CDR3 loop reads CSARYLRGRTEAFF. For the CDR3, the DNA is TGCAGTGCTAGATATCTCAGGGGGCGAACTGAAGCTTTCTTT.